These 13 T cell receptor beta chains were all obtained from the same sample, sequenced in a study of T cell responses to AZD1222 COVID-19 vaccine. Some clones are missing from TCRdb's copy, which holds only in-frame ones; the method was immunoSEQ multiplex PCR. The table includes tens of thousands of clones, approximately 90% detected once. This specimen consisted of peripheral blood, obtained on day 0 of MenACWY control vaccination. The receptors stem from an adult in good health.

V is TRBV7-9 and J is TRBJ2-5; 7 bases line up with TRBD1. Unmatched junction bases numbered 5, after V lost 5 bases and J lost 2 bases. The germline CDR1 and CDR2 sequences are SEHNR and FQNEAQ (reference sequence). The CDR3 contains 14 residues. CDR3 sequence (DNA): TGTGCCAGCAGCCCTCGGACAGGACAAGAGACCCAGTACTTC. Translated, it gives CASSPRTGQETQYF. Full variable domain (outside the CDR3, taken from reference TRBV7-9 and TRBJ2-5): DTGVSQNPRHKITKRGQNVTFRCDPISEHNRLYWYRQTLGQGPEFLTYFQNEAQLEKSRLLSDRFSAERPKGSFSTLEIQRTEQGDSAMYLCASSPRTGQETQYFGPGTRLLVL.

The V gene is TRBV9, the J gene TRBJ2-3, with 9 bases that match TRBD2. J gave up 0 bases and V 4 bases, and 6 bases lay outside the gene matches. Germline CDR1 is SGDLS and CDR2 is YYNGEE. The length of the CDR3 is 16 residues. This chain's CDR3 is CASSPRTSESTDTQYF. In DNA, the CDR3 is TGTGCCAGCAGCCCCAGGACTAGCGAGAGCACAGATACGCAGTATTTT.

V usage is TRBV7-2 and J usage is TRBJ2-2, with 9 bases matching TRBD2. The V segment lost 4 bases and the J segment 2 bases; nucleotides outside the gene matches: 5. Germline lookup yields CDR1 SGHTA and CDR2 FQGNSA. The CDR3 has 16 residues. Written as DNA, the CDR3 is TGTGCCAGCAGCTCTCTGACTAGCGGCAACACCGGGGAGCTGTTTTTT. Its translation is CASSSLTSGNTGELFF.

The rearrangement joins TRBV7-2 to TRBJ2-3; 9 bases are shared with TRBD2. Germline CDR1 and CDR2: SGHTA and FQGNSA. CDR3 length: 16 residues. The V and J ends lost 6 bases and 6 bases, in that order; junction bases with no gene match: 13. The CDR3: CASSLHPGLATDTQYF. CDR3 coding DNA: TGTGCCAGCAGTCTTCATCCGGGACTAGCAACTGATACGCAGTATTTT.

The CDR3 here is CASSEILGTSVGEQYF. The DNA of the CDR3 is TGTGCCAGCAGTGAAATTCTAGGGACTAGCGTGGGTGAGCAGTACTTC. The V gene is TRBV6-1, the J gene TRBJ2-7, with 10 bases fitting TRBD2. The junction had 11 bases not matched to a gene; V was cut back by 2 bases and J by 7 bases. CDR3 length: 16 residues. CDR1 is MNHNS and CDR2 is SASEGT in the germline V gene.

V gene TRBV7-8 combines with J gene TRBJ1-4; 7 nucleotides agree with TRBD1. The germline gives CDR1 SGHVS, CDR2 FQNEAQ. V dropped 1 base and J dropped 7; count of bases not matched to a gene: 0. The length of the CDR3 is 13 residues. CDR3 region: CASSLGDSEKLFF. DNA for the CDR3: TGTGCCAGCAGCTTAGGGGACAGTGAAAAACTGTTTTTT.

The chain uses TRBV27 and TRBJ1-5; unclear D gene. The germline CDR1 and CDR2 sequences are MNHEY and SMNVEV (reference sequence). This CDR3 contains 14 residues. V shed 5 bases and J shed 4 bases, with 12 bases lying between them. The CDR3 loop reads CASSGGQVNQPQHF. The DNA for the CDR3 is TGTGCCAGCAGTGGTGGGCAGGTGAATCAGCCCCAGCATTTT.

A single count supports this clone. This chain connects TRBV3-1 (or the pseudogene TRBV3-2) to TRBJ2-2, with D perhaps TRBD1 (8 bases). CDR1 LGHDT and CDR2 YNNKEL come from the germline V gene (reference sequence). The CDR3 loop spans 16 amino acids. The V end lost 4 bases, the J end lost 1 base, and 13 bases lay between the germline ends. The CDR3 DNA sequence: TGTGCCAGCAGCCCCGGGGGGACAGGGAACACCGGGGAGCTGTTTTTT. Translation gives CASSPGGTGNTGELFF.

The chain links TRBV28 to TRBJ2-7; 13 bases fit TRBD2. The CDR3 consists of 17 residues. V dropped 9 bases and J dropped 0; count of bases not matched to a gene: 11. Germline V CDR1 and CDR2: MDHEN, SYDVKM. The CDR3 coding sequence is TGTGCCAGTTCCCTCCTGGGACTAGCGGGGAGCTCCTACGAGCAGTACTTC. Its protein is CASSLLGLAGSSYEQYF.

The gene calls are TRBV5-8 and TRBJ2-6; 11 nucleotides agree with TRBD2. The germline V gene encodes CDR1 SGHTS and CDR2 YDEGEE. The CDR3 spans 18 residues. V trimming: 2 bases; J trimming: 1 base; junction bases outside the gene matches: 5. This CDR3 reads CASSLTGTSGSGANVLTF. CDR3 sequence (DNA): TGTGCCAGCAGCTTAACCGGGACTAGCGGTTCTGGGGCCAACGTCCTGACTTTC.

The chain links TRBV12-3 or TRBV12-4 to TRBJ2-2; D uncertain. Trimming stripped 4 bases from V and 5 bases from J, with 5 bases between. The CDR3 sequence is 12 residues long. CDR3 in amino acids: CASSWGTGELFF. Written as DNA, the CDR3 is TGTGCCAGCAGTTGGGGAACCGGGGAGCTGTTTTTT.

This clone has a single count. DNA for the CDR3: TGCAGCTACTGGCGGGAGGCTAGCTACAATGAGCAGTTCTTC. Its protein is CSYWREASYNEQFF. V is TRBV29-1 and J is TRBJ2-1; 8 positions match TRBD2. The ends lost 8 bases at V and 3 bases at J; junction bases unmatched: 9. This CDR3 has 14 residues. Germline V lookup: CDR1 SQVTM, CDR2 ANQGSEA.

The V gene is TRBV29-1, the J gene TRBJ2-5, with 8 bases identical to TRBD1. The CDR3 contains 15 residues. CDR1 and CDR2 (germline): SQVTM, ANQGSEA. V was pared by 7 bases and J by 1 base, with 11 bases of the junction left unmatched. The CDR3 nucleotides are TGCAGCGCCTACGCCGGGACAGGATTCCAAGAGACCCAGTACTTC. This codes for CSAYAGTGFQETQYF.